This TCR beta chain was documented in a study of T cells in women clearing cervical HPV infection. The CDR3 sequence is 12 residues long. Germline assignment: CDR1 SGHDT and CDR2 YYEEEE. Libraries were prepared by immunoSEQ multiplex PCR; TCRdb keeps only in-frame clonotypes and omits some of them. This sample carries about 40,000 clones, with around 6.5% going to the ten biggest clones. Notes on this clone: Germline is not matched at one junction end, which may reflect a read error. The CDR3 goes on 3 residues after the read ends, and that part is filled in from the germline J gene.

The sample was blood buffy coat. The receptor comes from a woman aged 18-69 years with a cervical HPV16 infection that either progressed to CIN3+ or cleared (not recorded which). V and J are TRBV5-6 and TRBJ2-3, with D maybe TRBD1 (6 bases). Here the CDR3 reads CASSSGVDAQYF. The CDR3 DNA, read in part, is TGTGCCAGCAGCTCAGGGGTAGATGCG.